Given below is one TCR beta chain in context. Germline lookup yields CDR1 SEHNR and CDR2 FQNEAQ (reference sequence). With 5 bases removed from V and 0 bases from J, the gap between germline ends came to 14 bases. The CDR3 runs 15 residues. The data stem from a study of blood T cell repertoires in COVID-19. The wider study: Acute-phase and convalescent COVID-19 samples originated in the United States, Italy and Spain. The analysed material was cDNA or gDNA that came from T cells, B-cell-depleted T cells, or PBMCs.

Original processing methods: Reference gene primer amplification yielded estimated nucleated cell counts. TCRdb's copy holds only in-frame clones and misses some; the assay was immunoSEQ multiplex PCR. V and J calls and clone size are given by that table; D and trimming were obtained from the DNA. The repertoire holds 95,000 to 150,000 clones, over 75% seen once, with under 4% in the top ten. This TCR came from a man in his sixties with acute or convalescent COVID-19. The chain recombines TRBV7-9 with TRBJ2-7; the D is unclear. The sample comprised peripheral blood. The CDR3 DNA reads TGTGCCAGCAGCCGGTCGGCGGAGAACTCCTACGAGCAGTACTTC. Its protein is CASSRSAENSYEQYF.